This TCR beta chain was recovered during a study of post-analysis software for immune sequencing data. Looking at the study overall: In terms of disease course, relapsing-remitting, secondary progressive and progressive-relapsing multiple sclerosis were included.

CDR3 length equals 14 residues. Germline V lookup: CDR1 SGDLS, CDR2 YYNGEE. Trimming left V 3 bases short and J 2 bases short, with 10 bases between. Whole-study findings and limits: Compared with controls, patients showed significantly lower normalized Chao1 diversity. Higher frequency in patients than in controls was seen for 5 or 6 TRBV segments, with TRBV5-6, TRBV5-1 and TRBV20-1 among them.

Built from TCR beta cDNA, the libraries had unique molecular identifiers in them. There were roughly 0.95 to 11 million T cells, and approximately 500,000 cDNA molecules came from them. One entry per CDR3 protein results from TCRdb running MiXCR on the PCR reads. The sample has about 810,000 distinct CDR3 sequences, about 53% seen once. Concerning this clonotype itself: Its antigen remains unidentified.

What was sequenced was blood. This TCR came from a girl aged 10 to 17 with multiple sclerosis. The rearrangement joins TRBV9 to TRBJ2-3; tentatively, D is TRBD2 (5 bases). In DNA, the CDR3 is TGTGCCAGCAGCGACGGGATCACCACAGATACGCAGTATTTT. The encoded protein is CASSDGITTDTQYF. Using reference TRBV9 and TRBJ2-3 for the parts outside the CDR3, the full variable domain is DSGVTQTPKHLITATGQRVTLRCSPRSGDLSVYWYQQSLDQGLQFLIQYYNGEERAKGNILERFSAQQFPDLHSELNLSSLELGDSALYFCASSDGITTDTQYFGPGTRLTVL.